This TCR beta chain was found in a study of T cell clonotyping in hematopoietic cell transplantation. The length of the CDR3 is 17 residues. Germline V gene data show CDR1 as LNHDA and CDR2 as SQIVND (reference sequence). Trimming at V came to 3 bases and at J to 4 bases, leaving 8 bases not matched to a gene. Notes on this clone: Its cognate antigen is unknown.

Sequenced by immunoSEQ multiplex PCR; TCRdb stores in-frame clones only, minus some. The sample holds about 43,000 clones, 95% seen once. Points from the study as a whole: After transplant, recipient diversity fell while pathologically expanded clonotypes grew through day 180. Few recipient clonotypes overlapped donors; over 97% were de novo at given depth. Cells were unsorted, so CD4 and CD8 contributions were not separated.

The chain is built from TRBV19 and TRBJ2-1; 11 nucleotides align to TRBD2. The receptor was isolated from a man younger than 40 in good health. Some clones in this sample may be carry-over from other donors' samples. The sequenced sample consisted of peripheral blood mononuclear cells. CDR3 sequence: CASSMDQGLAAYNEQFF. CDR3 nucleotide sequence: TGTGCCAGTAGTATGGACCAGGGACTAGCGGCATACAATGAGCAGTTCTTC.